Listed below are T cell receptor beta chains from one sample, sequenced in a study of blood T cell repertoires in COVID-19. Measured with immunoSEQ multiplex PCR; TCRdb has only the in-frame clones, and not every one. This table has 200,000 to 250,000 clones, 83% appearing once. Source material: peripheral blood. These receptors were collected from a woman aged 45-65 years with acute or convalescent COVID-19. The CDR3 runs from the conserved cysteine through the conserved F or W. D genes are given only for firm matches. Rows give clone size only sometimes, using once, few, many, or a class for an expanded clone.

clone_size	v_call	j_call	d_call	cdr3_aa	cdr3_nt
.	TRBV6-1	TRBJ2-1	TRBD2	CASSEFLVGGGYNEQFF	TGTGCCAGCAGTGAGTTTCTCGTCGGCGGGGGGTACAATGAGCAGTTCTTC
.	TRBV18	TRBJ1-2	.	CASSPRESPTYGYTF	TGTGCCAGCTCACCAAGGGAGAGTCCGACCTATGGCTACACCTTC
.	TRBV5-5	TRBJ1-2	.	CASSLGGYGYTF	TGTGCCAGCAGCTTGGGAGGCTATGGCTACACCTTC
.	TRBV4-2	TRBJ2-1	.	CASRLAGTWNEQFF	TGTGCCAGCAGGCTAGCCGGAACATGGAATGAGCAGTTCTTC
.	TRBV19	TRBJ2-1	TRBD2	CASSSPRNPSGRAFSYNEQFF	TGTGCCAGTAGTAGCCCCAGGAACCCTAGCGGGAGGGCCTTCTCCTACAATGAGCAGTTCTTC
.	TRBV11-2	TRBJ2-6	.	CASSLIYSGANVLTF	TGTGCCAGCAGCTTAATATACTCTGGGGCCAACGTCCTGACTTTC
.	TRBV7-8	TRBJ1-5	.	CASSSTQGNQPQHF	TGTGCCAGCAGCTCTACCCAGGGTAATCAGCCCCAGCATTTT
few	TRBV10-3	TRBJ2-7	.	CAISDRRGSSPYEQYF	TGTGCCATCAGTGATCGCAGGGGATCCAGTCCCTACGAGCAGTACTTC
.	TRBV6-5	TRBJ1-2	.	CASSRRFLYGYTF	TGTGCCAGCAGCAGGAGGTTCCTTTATGGCTACACCTTC
many	TRBV7-9	TRBJ1-3	TRBD1	CASSPRTGGSGNTIYF	TGTGCCAGCAGCCCTCGGACAGGGGGCTCTGGAAACACCATATATTTT
.	TRBV4-2	TRBJ1-6	.	CASSQERQGLNSPLHF	TGTGCCAGCAGCCAAGAAAGGCAGGGGCTCAATTCACCCCTCCACTTT
.	TRBV5-6	TRBJ2-7	.	CASSLASYEQYF	TGTGCCAGCAGCTTGGCGAGTTACGAGCAGTACTTC
.	TRBV27	TRBJ1-2	TRBD1	CASSQQGAKFGYTF	TGTGCCAGCAGCCAACAGGGGGCAAAATTTGGCTACACCTTC
.	TRBV7-9	TRBJ2-3	.	CASRWGNRASESDTQYF	TGTGCCAGCAGATGGGGTAATCGGGCTAGCGAGTCAGATACGCAGTATTTT
.	TRBV28	TRBJ2-3	TRBD2	CASGLSSGLTDTQYF	TGTGCCAGCGGTCTGTCTAGCGGCCTCACAGATACGCAGTATTTT
.	TRBV18	TRBJ2-7	TRBD2	CASSPMTSGSSYEQYF	TGTGCCAGCTCACCCATGACTAGCGGGAGCTCCTACGAGCAGTACTTC
.	TRBV30	TRBJ1-1	TRBD1	CAWRLARQGRTFF	TGTGCCTGGAGGTTAGCGAGACAGGGGCGAACTTTCTTT
.	TRBV11-3	TRBJ2-5	.	CASSNRQGGRETQYF	TGTGCCAGCAGCAACCGACAGGGAGGAAGAGAGACCCAGTACTTC
.	TRBV2	TRBJ2-1	TRBD2	CASSEEAGGPTEQFF	TGTGCCAGCAGTGAAGAAGCGGGAGGGCCGACTGAGCAGTTCTTC
.	TRBV5-1	TRBJ2-2	TRBD1	CASSFRGPYLNTGELFF	TGCGCCAGCAGCTTTAGGGGGCCCTACCTTAACACCGGGGAGCTGTTTTTT
.	TRBV27	TRBJ2-3	.	CASSRGPDPVNTQYF	TGTGCCAGCAGCAGGGGACCGGATCCTGTGAATACGCAGTATTTT
.	TRBV4-1	TRBJ2-3	TRBD2	CASSPRGAHSTDTQYF	TGCGCCAGCAGCCCGCGGGGGGCGCACAGCACAGATACGCAGTATTTT
.	TRBV29-1	TRBJ1-1	.	CSVLRHFMNTEAFF	TGCAGCGTCCTAAGACATTTTATGAACACTGAAGCTTTCTTT
.	TRBV6-2/TRBV6-3	TRBJ2-1	.	CASSTWLNEQFF	TGTGCCAGCAGTACGTGGCTTAATGAGCAGTTCTTC
.	TRBV9	TRBJ2-7	TRBD1	CASSVAGTDTYEQYF	TGTGCCAGCAGCGTAGCCGGGACAGATACCTACGAGCAGTACTTC
.	TRBV6-4	TRBJ2-1	TRBD2	CASSDSGLADNEQFF	TGTGCCAGCAGTGACTCGGGACTAGCGGACAATGAGCAGTTCTTC
.	TRBV19	TRBJ2-7	TRBD1	CASSMRDRGREQYF	TGTGCCAGTAGTATGAGGGACAGGGGACGCGAGCAGTACTTC
.	TRBV5-1	TRBJ1-4	TRBD1	CASSIGQGPNRELFF	TGCGCCAGCAGCATCGGACAGGGACCTAATAGGGAACTGTTTTTT
.	TRBV6-2/TRBV6-3	TRBJ2-7	.	CASSSTHLEQYF	TGTGCCAGCAGCTCGACACATCTCGAGCAGTACTTC
few	TRBV5-1	TRBJ2-7	TRBD2	CASSLSSGGREQYF	TGCGCCAGCAGCTTGAGTAGCGGGGGGCGCGAGCAGTACTTC
.	TRBV7-2	TRBJ1-6	.	CASGGGRNSPLHF	TGTGCCAGCGGAGGTGGGAGGAATTCACCCCTCCACTTT
.	TRBV6-5	TRBJ1-6	.	CATWTGQYNSPLHF	TGTGCCACCTGGACCGGACAGTATAATTCACCCCTCCACTTT
.	TRBV20-1	TRBJ2-7	.	CSADYSYEQYF	TGCAGTGCTGATTACAGCTACGAGCAGTACTTC
.	TRBV28	TRBJ2-7	.	CASSLGDSGAHEQYF	TGTGCCAGCAGTCTAGGGGACTCCGGGGCCCACGAGCAGTACTTC
.	TRBV15	TRBJ2-3	TRBD1	CATRGGRGRSDTQYF	TGTGCCACCAGAGGCGGCAGGGGGCGTTCAGATACGCAGTATTTT
.	TRBV18	TRBJ2-1	TRBD2	CASSPRLAGGFNNEQFF	TGTGCCAGCTCACCACGTCTAGCGGGGGGGTTTAACAATGAGCAGTTCTTC
.	TRBV4-2	TRBJ1-1	.	CASSQETASGTEAFF	TGTGCCAGCAGCCAAGAGACGGCATCGGGCACTGAAGCTTTCTTT
.	TRBV7-2	TRBJ2-1	TRBD2	CASSVGGLLDNEQFF	TGTGCCAGCAGCGTGGGAGGGCTACTGGACAATGAGCAGTTCTTC
.	TRBV30	TRBJ2-5	TRBD1	CAWSAGQGQETQYF	TGTGCCTGGAGTGCGGGACAGGGTCAAGAGACCCAGTACTTC
.	TRBV5-1	TRBJ2-3	.	CASSWGDPGDTQYF	TGCGCCAGCAGCTGGGGGGACCCCGGGGATACGCAGTATTTT
.	TRBV20-1	TRBJ2-5	.	CSAHTEETQYF	TGCAGTGCACACACAGAAGAGACCCAGTACTTC
few	TRBV12-3/TRBV12-4	TRBJ1-2	TRBD1	CASSTDRGYGYTF	TGTGCCAGCAGCACCGACAGGGGCTATGGCTACACCTTC
.	TRBV7-2	TRBJ1-5	.	CASSLVGQGNQPQHF	TGTGCCAGCAGCTTAGTCGGCCAGGGCAATCAGCCCCAGCATTTT
once	TRBV5-6	TRBJ1-1	.	CASSLLREAAFF	TGTGCCAGCAGCTTGTTGAGGGAGGCAGCTTTCTTT
.	TRBV3-1/TRBV3-2	TRBJ2-5	TRBD2	CASKVDLGGQETQYF	TGTGCCAGCAAAGTTGACTTGGGGGGGCAAGAGACCCAGTACTTC